This TCR beta chain was sequenced for a study of blood T cell repertoires in COVID-19. As for the study in general: Samples taken during acute and convalescent COVID-19 were collected in the United States, Italy and Spain. PBMCs, B-cell-depleted T cells, or T cells were the source of the cDNA or gDNA that made up the material.

In the source study's methods: Estimation of nucleated cell counts was performed using reference gene primer amplification. Data came from immunoSEQ multiplex PCR; TCRdb stores just in-frame clones and leaves some out. The V and J calls and clone size are taken from that table; D and trimming were inferred from the DNA. The sample has just under 90,000 clones; approximately 79% are singletons. Germline CDR1 SGHDT, CDR2 YYEEEE. This CDR3 has 13 residues. V lost 4 bases and J 5 bases, leaving 12 bases between the germline ends. The sample consisted of peripheral blood. V is TRBV5-6 and J is TRBJ2-5; weak D call: TRBD2 (6 bases). The sequence came from a woman of 80 years or more with acute or convalescent COVID-19. CDR3 bases: TGTGCCAGCAGCGTTCATGGGAGGGAGACCCAGTACTTC. Its protein product is CASSVHGRETQYF.